This T cell receptor (beta chain) was recorded in a study of blood T cell repertoires in COVID-19. Study-wide background: PBMCs, B-cell-depleted T cells, or T cells provided the cDNA or gDNA that made up the material.

V was trimmed by 4 bases and J by 7 bases, leaving 25 bases between them. The germline V gene has CDR1 SGHTA and CDR2 FQGNSA. The CDR3 consists of 17 residues. This clone showed up just a few times. Data came from immunoSEQ multiplex PCR; TCRdb stores just in-frame clones and leaves some out. Here the sample spans about 22,000 clones, roughly 88% being singletons. This sequence joins TRBV7-2 and TRBJ1-2; D is perhaps TRBD1 (5 bases). The sample taken for sequencing was peripheral blood. This receptor was obtained from a man aged 80 or over with active or convalescent COVID-19. Written as DNA, the CDR3 is TGTGCCAGCAGCTCCCACAAGATAGCAGGGATGGGTAGTGGCTACACCTTC. Translating it yields CASSSHKIAGMGSGYTF.